This TCR beta chain was recovered during a study of OX40 agonist ivuxolimab in advanced cancers. V was cut by 2 bases and J by 6 bases, with 8 bases left in between. The germline gives CDR1 SEHNR, CDR2 FQNEAQ (reference sequence). The CDR3 consists of 12 residues. The repertoire was sequenced with immunoSEQ multiplex PCR; TCRdb's copy has only in-frame clones and lacks some. The sample lists more than 50,000 clones, roughly 84% occurring once. This clone was recorded only once. Its antigen is as yet unknown. The study's findings and limits: More expanded clones were found, on average, in CD8+ than in CD4+ T cells.

This clonotype originated in an adult with an advanced solid tumor such as melanoma, head and neck, liver or kidney cancer. Sequenced here: CD4+ or CD8+ T cells sorted from blood, sampled in a trial of the OX40 agonist ivuxolimab. The chain is built from TRBV7-9 and TRBJ2-7; the D is unclear. The CDR3 DNA reads as TGTGCCAGCAGCTTAACGGGTACCGAGCAGTACTTC. It is translated as CASSLTGTEQYF.